Included here is one T cell receptor (beta chain) sequence, with context. Trimming stripped 2 bases from V and 0 bases from J, with 6 bases between. Germline loops: CDR1 SGHAT, CDR2 FQNNGV. The CDR3 sequence is 14 residues long. Assay: immunoSEQ multiplex PCR; the TCRdb copy retains only in-frame clones and omits some. The profile shows just under 80,000 clones, 85% to 95% of them singletons. The data are from a study of T cell changes during pregnancy in multiple sclerosis. This chain uses TRBV11-2 with TRBJ2-3, with D uncertain. Material: peripheral blood, obtained in the first trimester of pregnancy. The sequence was obtained from a female donor with multiple sclerosis, enrolled in a pregnancy study. The CDR3 here is CASSLTSSTDTQYF. The CDR3 DNA reads TGTGCCAGCAGCTTAACATCTAGCACAGATACGCAGTATTTT.